These 11 T cell receptor beta chains originate from one sample sequenced in a study of T-cell memory formation after mild COVID-19. TCRdb re-derived calls from the 5' RACE reads in MiXCR, one entry per CDR3 protein. This table has fewer than 700,000 distinct CDR3 sequences, under 20% appearing once. Sequencing input: PBMCs or a T cell subset sorted from them (not recorded which). The receptor source for this set is an adult woman who had mild COVID-19 (a few samples of this study predate the infection). Cell type and time point are not known.

This chain connects TRBV2 to TRBJ1-2, with 10 bases identical to TRBD1. Germline assignment: CDR1 SNHLY and CDR2 FYNNEI. The trim removed 6 bases at V and 6 bases at J, leaving 4 bases unmatched. The CDR3 covers 13 residues. Here the CDR3 DNA reads TGTGCCAGCAGACGACAGGGGGCTGATGGCTACACCTTC. Amino acid sequence: CASRRQGADGYTF.

This clonotype was recorded a few times. The chain employs TRBV6-2 or TRBV6-3 and TRBJ2-1; D is ambiguous. Trimming left V 2 bases short and J 8 bases short, with 4 bases between. CDR1 MNHEY and CDR2 SVGEGT come from the germline V gene. The CDR3 spans 11 residues. The CDR3 region has the DNA TGTGCCAGCAGTTACCCCGATGAGCAGTTCTTC. It specifies CASSYPDEQFF.

This clonotype was counted a few times. The CDR3 loop is CASSKGLYEQYF. CDR3 sequence (DNA): TGTGCCAGCAGTAAGGGCCTCTACGAGCAGTACTTC. V gene TRBV2 combines with J gene TRBJ2-7; unclear D gene. Between the trimmed V and J ends, which lost 5 bases and 3 bases, there was a span of 8 bases. The CDR3 loop spans 12 amino acids. Germline CDR1 and CDR2: SNHLY and FYNNEI.

In DNA form, the CDR3 reads TGCGCCAGCAGCTGGGGCGGACAGGGGTCGTATGGCTACACCTTC. Amino acids: CASSWGGQGSYGYTF. This chain joins TRBV5-1 and TRBJ1-2; TRBD1 agrees at 9 bases. Germline CDR1 SGHRS, CDR2 YFSETQ. Losses at the gene ends were 3 bases for V and 5 bases for J; bases not matched to a gene: 8. CDR3 length equals 15 residues.

This clonotype was detected ten times or more. The V call is TRBV24-1, the J call TRBJ1-2; D is unclear. Germline V gene sequence: CDR1 KGHDR, CDR2 SFDVKD. The CDR3 consists of 16 residues. V was clipped by 5 bases and J by 0 bases, with 15 bases between them. The DNA of the CDR3 is TGTGCCACCAGTGCCTCCTACGGGCAGACTAACTATGGCTACACCTTC. This translates into CATSASYGQTNYGYTF.

The sample holds a few counts of this clonotype. The genes are TRBV2 and TRBJ2-5; D remains unclear. Germline CDR1 and CDR2: SNHLY and FYNNEI. The CDR3 has 10 amino acids. Trimming left V 4 bases short and J 5 bases short, with 2 bases between. The CDR3, as DNA: TGTGCCAGCAGTGTGGAGACCCAGTACTTC. It yields the protein CASSVETQYF.

This clonotype was detected only a few times. The chain recombines TRBV20-1 with TRBJ2-1, with D tentatively TRBD2 (6 bases). Trimming took 0 bases from V and 12 from J, leaving 21 bases between them. Germline CDR1 reads DFQATT; CDR2 reads SNEGSKA (reference sequence). The CDR3 extends over 15 amino acids. The CDR3 sequence: CSARDLSSSASGQFF. The CDR3 DNA reads as TGCAGTGCTAGAGATCTTTCCTCTAGCGCAAGTGGGCAGTTCTTC.

The chain recombines TRBV3-1 with TRBJ2-1; 12 bases line up with TRBD2. CDR1 and CDR2 (germline): LGHDT, YNNKEL (reference sequence). Trimming took 4 bases from V and 3 from J; bases not matched to a gene: 4. The CDR3 loop spans 16 amino acids. CDR3 in amino acids: CASSPWTSGNYNEQFF. DNA for the CDR3: TGTGCCAGCAGCCCGTGGACTAGCGGGAACTACAATGAGCAGTTCTTC.

This clonotype was picked up a small number of times. The chain recombines TRBV9 with TRBJ2-1; a possible D gene is TRBD2 (5 bases). CDR3 length: 18 residues. Germline V gene data show CDR1 as SGDLS and CDR2 as YYNGEE. The germline V and J ends were trimmed by 0 bases and 2 bases, with 18 bases remaining between them. The CDR3 loop is CASSVGGPERTPYNEQFF. The CDR3 DNA reads TGTGCCAGCAGCGTAGGAGGACCGGAGCGGACGCCCTACAATGAGCAGTTCTTC.

This clonotype showed up just a few times. V is TRBV7-2 and J is TRBJ2-7; 12 nucleotides agree with TRBD2. Trimming cost V 2 bases and J 4 bases; bases outside gene matches: 6. The germline V gene has CDR1 SGHTA and CDR2 FQGNSA. The CDR3 is made up of 16 amino acids. CDR3 coding DNA: TGTGCCAGCAGCTTAACCGGACTAGCGGGATCATACGAGCAGTACTTC. Its protein is CASSLTGLAGSYEQYF.

The chain carries TRBV20-1 and TRBJ2-3; 8 positions match TRBD2. With V trimmed by 2 bases and J by 2 bases, 9 bases remained unmatched. Germline values: CDR1 DFQATT, CDR2 SNEGSKA (reference sequence). The CDR3 extends over 16 amino acids. DNA for the CDR3: TGCAGTGCTAGACCGACTAGCGCGATGAACACAGATACGCAGTATTTT. Protein sequence: CSARPTSAMNTDTQYF.